Listed below are T cell receptor beta chains from one sample, sequenced in a study of blood T cell repertoires in COVID-19. Using immunoSEQ multiplex PCR, the repertoire was profiled, and TCRdb retains in-frame clones only, with some absent. The sample contains tens of thousands of clones, roughly 87% of which appear only once. The source material was peripheral blood. These receptors came from a man aged 50 or older with acute or convalescent COVID-19. Both conserved end residues are part of each CDR3. D genes are given only for firm matches. For some rows the clone size is stated as once, few or many, or as a class when expanded; others skip it.

J: TRBJ2-4
size: NA
D: TRBD2
V: TRBV7-9
DNA: TGTGCCAGCAGCCCCCCGGGGGGGCAAAAAAACATTCAGTACTTC
CDR3: CASSPPGGQKNIQYF

J: TRBJ2-7
size: once
D: TRBD1
V: TRBV27
DNA: TGTGCCAGCAGTGAAGACAGGGGCCTTACCTCCTACTTC
CDR3: CASSEDRGLTSYF

J: TRBJ2-5
size: NA
D: TRBD2
V: TRBV5-1
DNA: TGCGCCACCCGAACCCTGGCGGGGGATCAAGAGACCCAGTACTTC
CDR3: CATRTLAGDQETQYF

J: TRBJ1-3
size: NA
D: TRBD1
V: TRBV3-1/TRBV3-2
DNA: TGTGCCAGCAGCCCGACAGGGTTTGGAAACACCATATATTTT
CDR3: CASSPTGFGNTIYF

J: TRBJ1-1
size: NA
D: TRBD1
V: TRBV27
DNA: TGTGCCAGCGGTTACGGGACAGAGAACACTGAAGCTTTCTTT
CDR3: CASGYGTENTEAFF

J: TRBJ2-7
size: NA
D: NA
V: TRBV4-1
DNA: TGCGCCAGCAGCCAAGTATCCTCCTACGAGCAGTACTTC
CDR3: CASSQVSSYEQYF

J: TRBJ2-5
size: NA
D: NA
V: TRBV13
DNA: TGTGCCAGCAGCTTATCGCTGGGGCCCGGGCAGGGGGAGACCCAGTACTTC
CDR3: CASSLSLGPGQGETQYF

J: TRBJ1-2
size: NA
D: NA
V: TRBV12-3/TRBV12-4
DNA: TGTGCCAGCAGGAGCGGGTCTAACTATGGCTACACCTTC
CDR3: CASRSGSNYGYTF

J: TRBJ2-7
size: NA
D: TRBD2
V: TRBV5-6
DNA: TGTGCCAGCAGCCTTTCGGGACTAGCCGCCGAGCAGTACTTC
CDR3: CASSLSGLAAEQYF

J: TRBJ2-3
size: once
D: TRBD2
V: TRBV5-1
DNA: TGCGCCAGCAGCTTGGGGACTAGCGGGGGAGATACGCAGTATTTT
CDR3: CASSLGTSGGDTQYF

J: TRBJ2-7
size: NA
D: TRBD2
V: TRBV10-1
DNA: TGCGCCAGCAGTGATCCTATCCTAGCGGGGGGAGCTTACGAGCAGTACTTC
CDR3: CASSDPILAGGAYEQYF

J: TRBJ2-7
size: NA
D: NA
V: TRBV12-5
DNA: TGTGCTAGTGGTTTGGGTGGAGGGGTCCCCTCCTACGAGCAGTACTTC
CDR3: CASGLGGGVPSYEQYF

J: TRBJ1-3
size: NA
D: NA
V: TRBV4-1
DNA: TGCGCCAGCAGCCAAGAGGCGGACAACTCTGGAAACACCATATATTTT
CDR3: CASSQEADNSGNTIYF

J: TRBJ2-7
size: NA
D: NA
V: TRBV12-3/TRBV12-4
DNA: TGTGCCAGCAGTTTAGCAGGGGGTCACGAGCAGTACTTC
CDR3: CASSLAGGHEQYF

J: TRBJ2-3
size: NA
D: NA
V: TRBV5-5
DNA: TGTGCCAGCAGCGCCTATAGCGATACGCAGTATTTT
CDR3: CASSAYSDTQYF

J: TRBJ2-5
size: NA
D: TRBD1
V: TRBV4-2
DNA: TGTGCCAGCAGCCAAGGGACAGGGTTTAGCGGAGAGACCCAGTACTTC
CDR3: CASSQGTGFSGETQYF

J: TRBJ1-5
size: NA
D: NA
V: TRBV7-2
DNA: TGTGCCAGCAGCTTCGCAGGGGATCAGCCCCAGCATTTT
CDR3: CASSFAGDQPQHF

J: TRBJ1-5
size: NA
D: NA
V: TRBV6-5
DNA: TGTGCCAGCAGTTACTCGGCACAGAATCAGCCCCAGCATTTT
CDR3: CASSYSAQNQPQHF

J: TRBJ1-4
size: NA
D: TRBD1
V: TRBV5-4
DNA: TGTGCCAGCAGCTGGGGGACAGCAACTAATGAAAAACTGTTTTTT
CDR3: CASSWGTATNEKLFF

J: TRBJ1-2
size: NA
D: NA
V: TRBV5-4
DNA: TGTGCCAGCAGCTTGCCCTTCTATGGCTACACCTTC
CDR3: CASSLPFYGYTF

J: TRBJ2-2
size: NA
D: TRBD1
V: TRBV11-2
DNA: TGTGCCAGCAGCTTCCAGGGACAGGGGAACACCGGGGAGCTGTTTTTT
CDR3: CASSFQGQGNTGELFF

J: TRBJ1-6
size: NA
D: NA
V: TRBV7-9
DNA: TGTGCCAGCAGCCACGGGACTCATAATTCACCCCTCCACTTT
CDR3: CASSHGTHNSPLHF

J: TRBJ1-1
size: NA
D: NA
V: TRBV29-1
DNA: TGCAGCGCCTCGGACAGAAGGAACACTGAAGCTTTCTTT
CDR3: CSASDRRNTEAFF

J: TRBJ1-5
size: NA
D: NA
V: TRBV9
DNA: TGTGCCAGCAGTGGGGGGGCCAGCAATCAGCCCCAGCATTTT
CDR3: CASSGGASNQPQHF

J: TRBJ2-5
size: NA
D: TRBD1
V: TRBV6-5
DNA: TGTGCCAGCAGTTACCGGGACAGACAAGAGACCCAGTACTTC
CDR3: CASSYRDRQETQYF

J: TRBJ1-1
size: NA
D: NA
V: TRBV18
DNA: TGTGCCAGCTCACCACGGGGTGGGGGGTGGATGAACACTGAAGCTTTCTTT
CDR3: CASSPRGGGWMNTEAFF